The 3 T cell receptor beta chains reported below all come from one sample, sequenced in a study of blood T cell repertoires in COVID-19. Some clones are missing from TCRdb's copy, which holds only in-frame ones; the method was immunoSEQ multiplex PCR. The data hold 150,000 to 200,000 clones, with 80% observed a single time. Specimen: PBMCs or T cells enriched from blood (not recorded which). The receptor set was obtained from a man between 40 and 49 years old who had recovered from COVID-19.

The CDR3 DNA sequence: TGCAGCGCCCGGACAGGGTCTGGGTCACCCCTCCACTTT. This translates into CSARTGSGSPLHF. The chain uses TRBV29-1 and TRBJ1-6, with 8 positions matching TRBD1. Trimming removed 7 bases from V and 10 bases from J; junction bases left unmatched: 9. From germline, CDR1 is SQVTM and CDR2 ANQGSEA. The CDR3 is made up of 13 amino acids.

V usage is TRBV19 and J usage is TRBJ1-6; a weak D match, TRBD1 (6 bases). V was cut by 6 bases and J by 10 bases, with 13 bases left in between. CDR1 LNHDA and CDR2 SQIVND come from the germline V gene (reference sequence). The CDR3 sequence is 13 residues long. This chain's CDR3 is CASSSMGASPLHF. DNA for the CDR3: TGTGCCAGTAGCTCAATGGGGGCCTCACCCCTCCACTTT.

The sample holds a few counts of this clone. The V call is TRBV30, the J call TRBJ1-5; D uncertain. The CDR3 loop spans 14 amino acids. Germline V lookup: CDR1 GTSNPN, CDR2 SVGIG (reference sequence). The V end lost 3 bases, the J end lost 7 bases, and 16 bases lay between the germline ends. The CDR3 is CAWSGGDAGQPQHF. The CDR3 region has the DNA TGTGCCTGGAGCGGCGGGGATGCCGGACAGCCCCAGCATTTT.